The 19 T cell receptor beta chains below come from one sample, sequenced in a study of HIV-infected patients and healthy controls. Alpha and beta constant-region primers primed reverse transcription of around 500 ng RNA. Using multiplexing indices, alpha and beta chain libraries were generated apart by chain-specific third strand synthesis. MiXCR was run by TCRdb on the 5' RACE reads, yielding one entry per CDR3 protein. The table includes about 14,000 distinct CDR3 sequences, less than 15% detected once. Roughly three months, about 14 weeks, into antiretroviral therapy, follow-up blood was collected. Whole blood was used without fractionation, so all unsorted peripheral T cells were included. The starting material was blood, obtained during antiretroviral therapy. These receptor sequences come from an adult with HIV infection. The donor label of this sample is uncertain.

Only a few counts were recorded for this clonotype. The chain uses TRBV20-1 and TRBJ2-5; D is uncertain. Between the trimmed V and J ends, which lost 5 bases and 5 bases, there was a span of 12 bases. Germline assignment: CDR1 DFQATT and CDR2 SNEGSKA (reference sequence). The CDR3 runs to 12 residues. CDR3 nucleotides: TGCAGTGCTCAAGGGAAGCTGGAGACCCAGTACTTC. It encodes CSAQGKLETQYF.

The chain has TRBV20-1 and TRBJ2-7; D is perhaps TRBD2 (6 bases). Trimming left V 1 base short and J 2 bases short, with 18 bases between. Germline V gene lookup returns CDR1 DFQATT and CDR2 SNEGSKA (reference sequence). This CDR3 is 16 amino acids long. The CDR3 is CSARGKVWDSPYEQYF. The DNA for the CDR3 is TGCAGTGCTAGAGGAAAGGTTTGGGACTCCCCCTACGAGCAGTACTTC.

The CDR3 spells CSARDSSPSFTGELFF. Here the CDR3 DNA reads TGCAGTGCTAGAGATTCCAGTCCTTCGTTCACCGGGGAGCTGTTTTTT. The chain recombines TRBV20-1 with TRBJ2-2; D is uncertain. There are 16 residues in the CDR3. Germline V lookup: CDR1 DFQATT, CDR2 SNEGSKA (reference sequence). V dropped 0 bases and J dropped 4 bases, with 15 bases sitting between them.

This clonotype was recorded at least ten times. V usage is TRBV3-1 and J usage is TRBJ1-2, with D possibly TRBD1 on 5 matching bases. Per germline, CDR1 LGHDT and CDR2 YNNKEL (reference sequence). Trimming pared 4 bases from V and 1 base from J, leaving 13 bases between. The CDR3 loop spans 15 amino acids. This chain's CDR3 is CASSPTIGDNYGYTF. As DNA, the CDR3 is TGTGCCAGCAGCCCGACGATAGGGGATAACTATGGCTACACCTTC.

This clonotype was detected many times. J is TRBJ2-3 and V is TRBV14, with TRBD1 identical over 7 bases. Germline CDR1 SGHDN, CDR2 FVKESK. This CDR3 region has 16 residues. V was pared by 2 bases and J by 4 bases, with 9 bases of the junction left unmatched. CDR3 in amino acids: CASSQRGGGVSDTQYF. The CDR3 DNA sequence: TGTGCCAGCAGCCAACGAGGGGGCGGTGTGTCAGATACGCAGTATTTT.

This clonotype was seen at least ten times. This sequence joins TRBV7-9 and TRBJ2-3; D is perhaps TRBD2 (5 bases). The CDR3 runs to 13 residues. Deletions cut 6 bases from V and 4 bases from J, with 11 bases between. Germline CDR1 and CDR2: SEHNR and FQNEAQ (reference sequence). CDR3 protein: CASRSLVADTQYF. The CDR3 region has the DNA TGTGCCAGCAGATCACTAGTGGCAGATACGCAGTATTTT. The full variable domain, with the rest looked up from reference TRBV7-9 and TRBJ2-3, is DTGVSQNPRHKITKRGQNVTFRCDPISEHNRLYWYRQTLGQGPEFLTYFQNEAQLEKSRLLSDRFSAERPKGSFSTLEIQRTEQGDSAMYLCASRSLVADTQYFGPGTRLTVL.

This clonotype was counted ten times or more. V and J are TRBV12-3 or TRBV12-4 and TRBJ1-2, with 10 bases matching TRBD1. CDR3 length: 14 amino acids. With V trimmed by 7 bases and J by 4 bases, 6 bases remained unmatched. The CDR3 is CASTRQGAVYGYTF. CDR3 nucleotide sequence: TGTGCCAGCACCCGACAGGGGGCCGTCTATGGCTACACCTTC.

This clonotype has ten or more counts. The chain is built from TRBV7-8 and TRBJ1-1; 7 positions match TRBD1. Germline CDR1 reads SGHVS; CDR2 reads FQNEAQ. V trimming: 5 bases; J trimming: 3 bases; junction bases outside the gene matches: 6. The CDR3 covers 14 residues. The CDR3 region is CASSATGDDTEAFF. DNA of the CDR3: TGTGCCAGCAGCGCCACAGGGGATGACACTGAAGCTTTCTTT.

This clonotype was detected many times. The chain joins TRBV11-2 to TRBJ2-7; D ambiguous. Trimming removed 2 bases at V and 4 bases at J, with 6 bases between. The CDR3 is 12 amino acids. Germline-derived CDR1 and CDR2 are SGHAT and FQNNGV. DNA of the CDR3: TGTGCCAGCAGCTTAAAGGGTTACGAGCAGTACTTC. Translating gives CASSLKGYEQYF. Drawing the rest from reference TRBV11-2 and TRBJ2-7, the complete variable domain is EAGVAQSPRYKIIEKRQSVAFWCNPISGHATLYWYQQILGQGPKLLIQFQNNGVVDDSQLPKDRFSAERLKGVDSTLKIQPAKLEDSAVYLCASSLKGYEQYFGPGTRLTVT.

This clonotype was seen ten or more times. The V and J genes are TRBV20-1 and TRBJ2-5; 7 bases line up with TRBD2. Germline V gene data show CDR1 as DFQATT and CDR2 as SNEGSKA (reference sequence). The CDR3 length is 15 residues. Unmatched junction bases numbered 5, after V lost 0 bases and J lost 1 base. DNA for the CDR3: TGCAGTGCTAGAGATCCGGGAGGACGCCAAGAGACCCAGTACTTC. As protein: CSARDPGGRQETQYF.

This clonotype was seen ten or more times. The chain links TRBV7-9 to TRBJ2-1; 10 positions match TRBD2. This CDR3 has 16 residues. J was trimmed by 3 bases and V by 4 bases; bases with no gene match: 6. CDR1 SEHNR and CDR2 FQNEAQ come from the germline V gene (reference sequence). The CDR3, as DNA: TGTGCCAGCAGCTCCCTAGCGGGGGCGTACTACAATGAGCAGTTCTTC. Translated: CASSSLAGAYYNEQFF.

This clonotype was recorded at least ten times. The chain uses TRBV27 and TRBJ2-1; TRBD1 matches at 7 bases. CDR1 MNHEY and CDR2 SMNVEV come from the germline V gene (reference sequence). Trimming at V came to 0 bases and at J to 6 bases, leaving 8 bases not matched to a gene. The CDR3 length is 16 residues. The CDR3 spells CASSLSGTELANEQFF. The DNA of the CDR3 is TGTGCCAGCAGTTTATCAGGGACAGAACTCGCCAATGAGCAGTTCTTC.

There are many counts of this clonotype. The chain carries TRBV29-1 and TRBJ2-5, with 7 bases lining up with TRBD1. The germline V gene encodes CDR1 SQVTM and CDR2 ANQGSEA. The length of the CDR3 is 13 residues. Unmatched junction bases numbered 5, after V lost 5 bases and J lost 2 bases. The CDR3 loop reads CSVKGARQETQYF. CDR3 sequence (DNA): TGCAGCGTTAAGGGGGCGCGGCAAGAGACCCAGTACTTC.

This clonotype turned up a few times. The chain recombines TRBV5-1 with TRBJ2-3; a possible D gene is TRBD1 (6 bases). Per germline, CDR1 SGHRS and CDR2 YFSETQ. The CDR3 covers 14 residues. The V end lost 4 bases, the J end lost 4 bases, and 13 bases lay between the germline ends. Here the CDR3 reads CASSRGGSADTQYF. The DNA for the CDR3 is TGCGCCAGCAGCCGAGGGGGTTCGGCAGATACGCAGTATTTT.

This clonotype showed up many times. The chain carries TRBV28 and TRBJ2-7; D may be TRBD1 or TRBD2 (6 bases each). CDR1 is MDHEN and CDR2 is SYDVKM in the germline V gene. V was cut by 6 bases and J by 3 bases, with 18 bases left in between. CDR3 length: 15 residues. As DNA, the CDR3 is TGTGCCAGCAGCCCCCCGGGGGCAGCGTACTACGAGCAGTACTTC. Its protein product is CASSPPGAAYYEQYF.

This sequence joins TRBV20-1 and TRBJ1-6; D may be TRBD1 (5 bases). This CDR3 has 11 amino acids. Trimming stripped 5 bases from V and 12 bases from J, with 11 bases between. In germline, CDR1 is DFQATT, CDR2 SNEGSKA (reference sequence). The CDR3 DNA reads TGCAGTGCTGGCCCCCAGGGACCCCTCCACTTT. Translation gives CSAGPQGPLHF.

This clonotype was seen ten or more times. The rearrangement links TRBV6-1 to TRBJ2-7, with D perhaps given as TRBD1 or TRBD2 (5 bases each). This CDR3 has 14 amino acids. V was shortened by 3 bases and J by 2 bases, with 11 bases between the two germline ends. CDR1 is MNHNS and CDR2 is SASEGT in the germline V gene. As DNA, the CDR3 is TGTGCCAGCAGTGAGGGGGACGGAGCCTACGAGCAGTACTTC. The encoded protein is CASSEGDGAYEQYF.

The CDR3 spells CASSLDGGFTDTQYF. The CDR3, as DNA: TGTGCCAGCAGCTTAGATGGGGGCTTCACAGATACGCAGTATTTT. This chain links TRBV7-2 with TRBJ2-3; weak D call: TRBD1 (6 bases). The CDR3 is made up of 15 amino acids. V gave up 1 base and J gave up 2 bases, with 10 bases separating them. Per germline, CDR1 SGHTA and CDR2 FQGNSA.

This clonotype has ten or more counts. V gene TRBV11-2 combines with J gene TRBJ2-7; 12 nucleotides match TRBD2. Germline V gene data show CDR1 as SGHAT and CDR2 as FQNNGV. The CDR3 runs to 16 residues. The ends lost 5 bases at V and 2 bases at J; junction bases unmatched: 7. CDR3 coding DNA: TGTGCCAGCAGCCACGAGCTAGCGGGGGGGCCCTACGAGCAGTACTTC. Translating it yields CASSHELAGGPYEQYF.